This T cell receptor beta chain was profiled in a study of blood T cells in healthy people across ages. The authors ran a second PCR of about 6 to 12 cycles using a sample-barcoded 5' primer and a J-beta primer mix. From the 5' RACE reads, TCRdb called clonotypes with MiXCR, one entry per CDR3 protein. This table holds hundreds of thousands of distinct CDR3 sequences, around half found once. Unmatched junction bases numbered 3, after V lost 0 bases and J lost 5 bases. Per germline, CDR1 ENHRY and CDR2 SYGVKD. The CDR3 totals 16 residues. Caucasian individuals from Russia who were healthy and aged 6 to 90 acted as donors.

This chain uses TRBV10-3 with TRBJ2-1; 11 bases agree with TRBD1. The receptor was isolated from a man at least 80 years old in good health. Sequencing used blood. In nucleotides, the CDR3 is TGTGCCATCAGTGAGTCAGGACAGGGGGCGGACAATGAGCAGTTCTTC. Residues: CAISESGQGADNEQFF.